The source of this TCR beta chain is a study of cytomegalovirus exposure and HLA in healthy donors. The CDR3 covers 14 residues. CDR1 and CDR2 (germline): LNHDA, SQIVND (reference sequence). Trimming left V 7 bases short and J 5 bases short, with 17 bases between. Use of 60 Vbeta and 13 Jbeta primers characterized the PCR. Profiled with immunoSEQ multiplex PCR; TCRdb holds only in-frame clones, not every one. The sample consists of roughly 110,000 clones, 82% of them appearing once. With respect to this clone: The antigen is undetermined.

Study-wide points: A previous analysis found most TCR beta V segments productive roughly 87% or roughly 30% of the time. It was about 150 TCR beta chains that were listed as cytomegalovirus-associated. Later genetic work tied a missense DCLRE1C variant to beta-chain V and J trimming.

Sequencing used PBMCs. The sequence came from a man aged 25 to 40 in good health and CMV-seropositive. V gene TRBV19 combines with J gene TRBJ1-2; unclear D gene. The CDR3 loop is CASTADRTAYGYTF. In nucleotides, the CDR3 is TGTGCCAGTACCGCCGACCGGACTGCGTATGGCTACACCTTC.